The following is a T cell receptor (beta chain) sequence with its context. This sample is drawn from a study of blood T cell repertoires in COVID-19. As for the study in general: Researchers got acute and convalescent COVID-19 samples from the United States, Italy and Spain.

This CDR3 comprises 13 residues. Trimming pared 0 bases from V and 5 bases from J, leaving 7 bases between. From germline, CDR1 is LGHNA and CDR2 YSLEER. TCRdb's copy holds only in-frame clones and misses some; the assay was immunoSEQ multiplex PCR. The table has some 14,000 clones, roughly four fifths seen once. The chain is built from TRBV4-3 and TRBJ2-5; D gene ambiguous. The sequencing input was peripheral blood. The receptor was derived from a man older than 75 with active or convalescent COVID-19. CDR3: CASSQEVRETQYF. DNA of the CDR3: TGCGCCAGCAGCCAAGAAGTACGGGAGACCCAGTACTTC.